Sequencing of this T cell receptor (beta chain) was carried out in a study of cytomegalovirus exposure and HLA in healthy donors. Whole-study findings and limits: Earlier analysis found most TCR beta V segments productive about 87% or about 30% of the time. Researchers catalogued roughly 170 TCR beta chains as cytomegalovirus-associated. Later analysis identified 16,951 TCR beta sequences associated with HLA alleles, using a false discovery rate threshold of 0.05.

Researchers ran the PCR with 60 Vbeta and 13 Jbeta primers. Profiled with immunoSEQ multiplex PCR; TCRdb holds only in-frame clones, not every one. The table includes roughly 110,000 clones, roughly 71% detected once. Points on this clone: The target antigen is unknown. The same CDR3 is also encoded by other DNA sequences in this sample.

J was trimmed by 5 bases and V by 4 bases; bases with no gene match: 23. Germline V gene lookup returns CDR1 MDHEN and CDR2 SYDVKM. The CDR3 loop spans 21 amino acids. Sequencing input: PBMCs. The chain combines TRBV28 with TRBJ2-5, with 12 bases that match TRBD2. The clonotype comes from a man between 18 and 35 years old in good health and CMV-seropositive. Written as DNA, the CDR3 is TGTGCCAGCAGTTCGACAGGGATAGTCGCACTAGCGGGGGGCCGACAGGAGACCCAGTACTTC. This translates into CASSSTGIVALAGGRQETQYF. The complete variable domain, with remaining parts taken from reference TRBV28 and TRBJ2-5, reads DVKVTQSSRYLVKRTGEKVFLECVQDMDHENMFWYRQDPGLGLRLIYFSYDVKMKEKGDIPEGYSVSREKKERFSLILESASTNQTSMYLCASSSTGIVALAGGRQETQYFGPGTRLLVL.